This T cell receptor (beta chain) was profiled in a study of Ad26.COV2.S vaccination and SARS-CoV-2 variants (dated by TCRdb to the early 2020s). Concerning the study at large: Donors in the vaccine arm were drawn from COV1001, a phase I-IIa trial of Ad26.COV2.S in healthy adults that was multicentre, randomized, double-blind and placebo-controlled. Ad26.COV2.S was administered intramuscularly at a dose of 5x10^10 or 1x10^11 viral particles, either as one shot or as two shots given 56 days apart. TCRbeta repertoire sequencing served as the tool for gauging how specific and how broad the SARS-CoV-2-reactive T cell receptors were following Ad26.COV2.S vaccination. The TCR-sequenced set comprised around 32 samples: 19 Ad26.COV2.S vaccine recipients, 5 placebo recipients and 8 SARS-CoV-2 convalescent individuals. Trial participants were randomized into five groups of five, in which low-dose or high-dose Ad26.COV2.S was given once or twice, or placebo was given on both occasions. Blinding of investigators to trial group allocation was maintained during experiments and outcome assessment. What the study reported, not specific to this receptor: According to the authors, total T cell responses may have been underestimated by the TCR breadth and depth analyses. Comparable non-spike TCR breadth was observed between vaccine and placebo recipients, consistent with only spike being contained in the vaccine. After vaccination, spike-specific CD8+ and CD4+ T cell responses were reported to show substantial breadth. The study was not powered to compare responses between vaccine doses or regimens. Compared with placebo recipients, Ad26.COV2.S recipients showed higher spike-specific TCR breadth (P = 0.0014).

In light of the paper, this sample's treatment or condition label describes: approximately 18 received Ad26.COV2.S at low or high dose, single or two shots; about 5 received placebo; per-sample allocation not given. Repertoires of vaccine and placebo recipients were sequenced from samples collected on day 63 after the first injection. Between 29 July and 7 August 2020, Cohort 1b enrolled 20 to 30 adults aged 18-55 years at one site in Boston, USA. Ad26.COV2.S consisted of a replication-incompetent adenovirus type 26 vector by which a prefusion-stabilized SARS-CoV-2 spike protein from the original Wuhan strain was expressed. About this clone itself: The antigen it recognizes is unknown. No quality values exist for individual bases; no much larger clone is one base distant.

The immunoSEQ Assay was the method used to sequence TCRbeta CDR3 regions. After extraction, genomic DNA underwent amplification by bias-controlled multiplex PCR, followed by high-throughput sequencing. Under the source paper's analysis protocol: To quantify the absolute abundance of each unique TCRbeta CDR3 region, sequences were collapsed and filtered. Usable DNA was measured by amplifying reference genes present in all nucleated cells, and TCRbeta template counts were normalized to that usable DNA to estimate T cell fraction. Repertoire TCRs were annotated as SARS-CoV-2-specific when V gene, CDR3 amino acid sequence and J gene were exactly matched to a known reactive TCR set. The reference SARS-CoV-2 TCR set was obtained from MIRA and was filtered for enrichment in COVID-19-positive ImmuneCODE repertoires, whereby public or cross-reactive TCRs were removed. Based on the MIRA antigens, annotated TCRs were further analysed at the level of specific ORF or position within ORF. Breadth was defined as the number of annotated unique rearrangements divided by the total number of unique productive rearrangements, and depth was defined as the summed frequency of the annotated unique rearrangements. Group comparisons of TCR breadth used two-sided Wilcoxon rank-sum tests. Drawn from immuneACCESS, this table holds only the in-frame rearrangements with V and J called that TCRdb kept. Clones are partly lost; checked studies trace under half to an unresolved V gene and leave the rest unexplained. V and J calls plus clone size are reproduced from that table; the DNA served to infer D and trimming. The table for this sample lists 430,000 or so clones; approximately 92% of them were counted only once. The top ten clonotypes cover approximately 12% of the sample.

The CDR3 goes from the cysteine to the phenylalanine over 16 residues. Only CDR3 DNA is held: 48 bases, read in frame from base 1. CDR1 and CDR2 were assigned from the germline V gene as MNHEY and SVGAGI. Germline trimming amounts to 2 bases on V and 3 bases on J, with 10 as the count of junction bases outside the gene matches. Sequencing was performed on peripheral blood, taken in a trial of Ad26.COV2.S vaccine versus placebo. This receptor chain uses TRBV6-5 and TRBJ2-7, with 7 bases aligning to TRBD1. The source of this sequence is a person aged 18-60 years who received the Ad26.COV2.S COVID-19 vaccine or a placebo. The DNA is as follows: TGTGCCAGCAGTTACGACCTACCGGGACAGATCTACGAGCAGTACTTC. Translated, this is CASSYDLPGQIYEQYF.